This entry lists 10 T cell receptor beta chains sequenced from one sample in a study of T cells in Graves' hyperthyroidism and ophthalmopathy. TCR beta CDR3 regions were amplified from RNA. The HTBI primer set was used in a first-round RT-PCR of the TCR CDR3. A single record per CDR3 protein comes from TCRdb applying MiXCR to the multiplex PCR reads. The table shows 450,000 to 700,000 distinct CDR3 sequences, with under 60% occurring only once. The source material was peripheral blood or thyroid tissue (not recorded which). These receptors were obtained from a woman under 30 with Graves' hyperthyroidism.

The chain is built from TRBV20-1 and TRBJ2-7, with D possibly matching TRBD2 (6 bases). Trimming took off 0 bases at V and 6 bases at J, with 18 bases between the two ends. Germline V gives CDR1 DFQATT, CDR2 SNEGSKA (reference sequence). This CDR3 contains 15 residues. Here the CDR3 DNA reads TGCAGTGCTAGAGATAGCGGCTTATTGGACACCGAGCAGTACTTC. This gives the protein CSARDSGLLDTEQYF.

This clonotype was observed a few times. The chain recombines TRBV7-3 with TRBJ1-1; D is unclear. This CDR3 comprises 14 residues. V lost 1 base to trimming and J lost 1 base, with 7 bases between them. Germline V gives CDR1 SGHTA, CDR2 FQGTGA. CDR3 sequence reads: CASSLIAGNTEAFF. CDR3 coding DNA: TGTGCCAGCAGCTTAATTGCCGGGAACACTGAAGCTTTCTTT.

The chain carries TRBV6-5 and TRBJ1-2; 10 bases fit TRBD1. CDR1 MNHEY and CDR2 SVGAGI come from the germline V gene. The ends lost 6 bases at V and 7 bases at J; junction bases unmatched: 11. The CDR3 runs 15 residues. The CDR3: CASRGDRGREGGYTF. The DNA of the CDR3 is TGTGCCAGCAGGGGAGACAGGGGGCGCGAGGGTGGCTACACCTTC.

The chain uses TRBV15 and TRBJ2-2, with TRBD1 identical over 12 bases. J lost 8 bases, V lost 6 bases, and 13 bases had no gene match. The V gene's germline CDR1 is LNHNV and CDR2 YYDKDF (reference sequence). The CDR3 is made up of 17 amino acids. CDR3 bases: TGTGCCACCAGTCCCGTTCCGGGACAGGGGGCCTCTGGGGAGCTGTTTTTT. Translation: CATSPVPGQGASGELFF.

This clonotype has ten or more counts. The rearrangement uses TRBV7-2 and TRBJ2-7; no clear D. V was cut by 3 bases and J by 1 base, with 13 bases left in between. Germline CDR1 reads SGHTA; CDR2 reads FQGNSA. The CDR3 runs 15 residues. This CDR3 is CASSLESLSSYEQYF. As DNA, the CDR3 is TGTGCCAGCAGCTTGGAAAGCCTCAGTTCCTACGAGCAGTACTTC.

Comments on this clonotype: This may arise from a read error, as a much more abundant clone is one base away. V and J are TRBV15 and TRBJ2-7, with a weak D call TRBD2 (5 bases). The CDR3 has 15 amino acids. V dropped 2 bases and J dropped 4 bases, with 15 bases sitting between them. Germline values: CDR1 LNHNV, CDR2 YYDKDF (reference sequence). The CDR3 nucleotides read TGTGCCACCAGCAGAAATCCGGGAAGGCCTTACGAGCAGTACTTC. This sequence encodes CATSRNPGRPYEQYF.

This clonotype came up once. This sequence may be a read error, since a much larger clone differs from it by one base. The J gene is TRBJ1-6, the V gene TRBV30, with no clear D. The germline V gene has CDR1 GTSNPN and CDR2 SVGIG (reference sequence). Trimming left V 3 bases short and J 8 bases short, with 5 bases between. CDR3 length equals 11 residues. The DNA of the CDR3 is TGTGCCTGGAGGGATGATTCACCCCTCCACTTT. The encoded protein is CAWRDDSPLHF. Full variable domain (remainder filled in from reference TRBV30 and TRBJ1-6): SQTIHQWPATLVQPVGSPLSLECTVEGTSNPNLYWYRQAAGRGLQLLFYSVGIGQISSEVPQNLSASRPQDRQFILSSKKLLLSDSGFYLCAWRDDSPLHFGNGTRLTVT.

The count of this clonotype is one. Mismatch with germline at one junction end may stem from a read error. CDR3 sequence: CASSLEMWGGDNVLTF. The DNA of the CDR3 is TGTGCCAGCAGCTTAGAGATGTGGGGGGGGGACAACGTCCTGACTTTC. This sequence joins TRBV7-2 and TRBJ2-6; TRBD2 matches at 7 bases. CDR3 length: 16 residues. CDR1 and CDR2 from the germline V gene are SGHTA and FQGNSA.

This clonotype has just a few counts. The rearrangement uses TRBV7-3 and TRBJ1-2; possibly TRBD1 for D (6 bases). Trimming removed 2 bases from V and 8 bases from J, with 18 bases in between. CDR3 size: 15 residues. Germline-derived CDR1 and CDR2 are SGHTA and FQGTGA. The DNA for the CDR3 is TGTGCCAGCAGCTTAGTCGGGGGGGCAGCAGACGGCTACACCTTC. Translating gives CASSLVGGAADGYTF.

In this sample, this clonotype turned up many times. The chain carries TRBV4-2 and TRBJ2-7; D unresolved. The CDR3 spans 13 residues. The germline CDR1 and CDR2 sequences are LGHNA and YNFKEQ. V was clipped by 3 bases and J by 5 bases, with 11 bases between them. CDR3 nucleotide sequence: TGTGCCAGCAGCCAGGCCCTTCGAGACGAGCAGTACTTC. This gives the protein CASSQALRDEQYF.